The 6 T cell receptor beta chains below all came from one sample that was sequenced in a study of T-cell memory formation after mild COVID-19. TCRdb itself ran the 5' RACE reads through MiXCR, one entry per CDR3 protein. The data show over 120,000 distinct CDR3 sequences, less than 25% seen once. The sample was PBMCs or a T cell subset sorted from them (not recorded which). Every receptor here comes from an adult woman who had mild COVID-19 (a few samples of this study predate the infection). Cell type and time point are not known.

This clonotype was picked up a small number of times. The chain has TRBV7-9 and TRBJ1-1, with 8 bases matching TRBD1. The trim removed 3 bases at V and 5 bases at J, leaving 5 bases unmatched. There are 14 residues in the CDR3. Germline V gene lookup returns CDR1 SEHNR and CDR2 FQNEAQ (reference sequence). The CDR3 DNA follows: TGTGCCAGCAGCTTGCAGGGGGCAGGGACTGAAGCTTTCTTT. Residues: CASSLQGAGTEAFF.

J is TRBJ1-2 and V is TRBV9, with D perhaps matching TRBD1 (6 bases). The V end lost 2 bases, the J end lost 4 bases, and 15 bases lay between the germline ends. CDR1 is SGDLS, CDR2 YYNGEE, per germline. The CDR3 extends over 15 amino acids. The CDR3 DNA reads TGTGCCAGCAGCGTCGATACGGGGGCCGGCTATGGCTACACCTTC. Amino acid sequence: CASSVDTGAGYGYTF.

Only one count was recorded for this clonotype. The genes are TRBV20-1 and TRBJ1-5, with D possibly matching TRBD1 (5 bases). The CDR3 has 16 residues. Germline CDR1 is DFQATT and CDR2 is SNEGSKA (reference sequence). V gave up 6 bases and J gave up 6 bases, with 24 bases separating them. The CDR3 DNA is TGCAGTGCCATAAACGGCTGGGACGGGGAGAGTCAGCCCCAGCATTTT. It is translated as CSAINGWDGESQPQHF.

The V call is TRBV9, the J call TRBJ2-1; no firm D call. The CDR3 loop spans 12 amino acids. V was trimmed by 6 bases and J by 9 bases, leaving 13 bases between them. The germline V gene has CDR1 SGDLS and CDR2 YYNGEE. In DNA form, the CDR3 reads TGTGCCAGCATGTGGCCTTCGACTGAGCAGTTCTTC. Protein product: CASMWPSTEQFF. The full variable domain, its missing parts supplied by reference TRBV9 and TRBJ2-1, is DSGVTQTPKHLITATGQRVTLRCSPRSGDLSVYWYQQSLDQGLQFLIQYYNGEERAKGNILERFSAQQFPDLHSELNLSSLELGDSALYFCASMWPSTEQFFGPGTRLTVL.

The gene calls are TRBV5-1 and TRBJ2-7; D is unclear. The CDR3 contains 15 residues. Germline CDR1 SGHRS, CDR2 YFSETQ. Trimming pared 0 bases from V and 3 bases from J, leaving 13 bases between. The DNA of the CDR3 is TGCGCCAGCAGCTTGGTGGCACCCTTCCACTACGAGCAGTACTTC. This sequence encodes CASSLVAPFHYEQYF.

This clonotype was seen more than once but under ten times. The chain couples TRBV7-9 to TRBJ2-5, with 8 bases fitting TRBD2. The trim removed 1 base at V and 5 bases at J, leaving 9 bases unmatched. CDR1 and CDR2 from the germline V gene are SEHNR and FQNEAQ (reference sequence). This CDR3 has 16 amino acids. The CDR3 nucleotides are TGTGCCAGCAGCTTAGTCATCCGGGAGGGCAGGGAGACCCAGTACTTC. Protein product: CASSLVIREGRETQYF.